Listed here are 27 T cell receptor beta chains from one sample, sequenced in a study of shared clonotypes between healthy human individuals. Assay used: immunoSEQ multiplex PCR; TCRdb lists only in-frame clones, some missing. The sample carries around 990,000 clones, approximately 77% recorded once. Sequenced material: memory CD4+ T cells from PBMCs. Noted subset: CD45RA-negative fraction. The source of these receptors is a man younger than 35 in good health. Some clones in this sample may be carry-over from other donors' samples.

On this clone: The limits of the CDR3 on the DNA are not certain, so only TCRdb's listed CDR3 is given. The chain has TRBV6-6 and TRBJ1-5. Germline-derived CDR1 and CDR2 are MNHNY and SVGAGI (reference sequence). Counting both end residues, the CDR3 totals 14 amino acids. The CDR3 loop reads CASSSSGSNQPQHF.

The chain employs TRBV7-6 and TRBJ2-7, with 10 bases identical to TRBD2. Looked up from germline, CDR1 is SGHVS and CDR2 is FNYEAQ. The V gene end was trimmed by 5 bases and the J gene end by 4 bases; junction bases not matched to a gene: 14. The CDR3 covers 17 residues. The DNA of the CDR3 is TGTGCCAGCAGCCCCCGGACTAGCGGAGAGCCCTTTTACGAGCAGTACTTC. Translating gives CASSPRTSGEPFYEQYF.

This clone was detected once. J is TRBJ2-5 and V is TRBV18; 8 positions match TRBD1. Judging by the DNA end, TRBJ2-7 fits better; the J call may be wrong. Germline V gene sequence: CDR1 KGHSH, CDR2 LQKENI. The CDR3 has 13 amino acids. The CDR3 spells CASSPPDRGEQYF. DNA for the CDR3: TGTGCCAGCTCACCACCCGACAGGGGCGAGCAGTACTTC.

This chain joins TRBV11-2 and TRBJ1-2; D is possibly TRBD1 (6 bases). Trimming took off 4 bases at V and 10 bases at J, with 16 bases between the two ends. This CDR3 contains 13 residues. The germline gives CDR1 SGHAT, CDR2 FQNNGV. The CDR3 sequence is CASSSLYRVSYTF. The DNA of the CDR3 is TGTGCCAGCAGCTCTCTCTACAGGGTCTCCTACACCTTC.

The CDR3 is CASSQDLSGRMDEQFF. The CDR3 nucleotides are TGTGCCAGCAGCCAAGATCTGAGCGGGAGAATGGATGAGCAGTTCTTC. The chain carries TRBV14 and TRBJ2-1, with 8 bases aligning to TRBD2. Trimming cost V 0 bases and J 8 bases; bases outside gene matches: 9. From germline, CDR1 is SGHDN and CDR2 FVKESK. This CDR3 is 16 amino acids long.

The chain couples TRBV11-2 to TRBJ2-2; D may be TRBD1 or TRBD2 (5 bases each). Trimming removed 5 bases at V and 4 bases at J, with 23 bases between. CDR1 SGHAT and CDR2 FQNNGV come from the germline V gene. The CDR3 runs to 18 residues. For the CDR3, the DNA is TGTGCCAGCAGCCCGCGCTTGACGGGGCCTACGAGCACCGGGGAGCTGTTTTTT. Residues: CASSPRLTGPTSTGELFF.

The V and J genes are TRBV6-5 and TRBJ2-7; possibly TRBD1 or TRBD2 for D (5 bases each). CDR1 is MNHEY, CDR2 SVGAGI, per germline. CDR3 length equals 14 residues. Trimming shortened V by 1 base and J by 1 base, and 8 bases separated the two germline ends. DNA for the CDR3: TGTGCCAGCAGTTACTGGGACGCTTCCTACGAGCAGTACTTC. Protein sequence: CASSYWDASYEQYF.

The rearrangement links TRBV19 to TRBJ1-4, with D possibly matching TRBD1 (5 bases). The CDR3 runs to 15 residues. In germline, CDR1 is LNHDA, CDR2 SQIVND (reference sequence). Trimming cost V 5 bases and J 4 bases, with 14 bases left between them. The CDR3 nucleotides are TGTGCCAGTAGTTCATTCCCGGGGGATAATGAAAAACTGTTTTTT. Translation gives CASSSFPGDNEKLFF.

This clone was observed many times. CDR3 nucleotides: TGTGCCCTCTCCAGAGAAGAGACCCAGTACTTC. It is translated as CALSREETQYF. This chain connects TRBV6-1 to TRBJ2-5, with unresolved D. CDR3 size: 11 residues. Germline V gene lookup returns CDR1 MNHNS and CDR2 SASEGT. Trimming removed 11 bases from V and 3 bases from J, with 10 bases in between.

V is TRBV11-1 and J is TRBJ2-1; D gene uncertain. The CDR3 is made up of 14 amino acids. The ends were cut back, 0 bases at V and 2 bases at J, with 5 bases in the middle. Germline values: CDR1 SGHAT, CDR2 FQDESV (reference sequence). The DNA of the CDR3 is TGTGCCAGCAGCTTAGCACACACCTACAATGAGCAGTTCTTC. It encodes CASSLAHTYNEQFF.

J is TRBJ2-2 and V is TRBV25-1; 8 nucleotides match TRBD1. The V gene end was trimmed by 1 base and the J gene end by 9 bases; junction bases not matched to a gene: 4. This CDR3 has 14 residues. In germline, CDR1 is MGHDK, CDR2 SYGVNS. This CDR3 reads CASSESGGVRELFF. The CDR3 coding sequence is TGTGCCAGCAGTGAATCAGGGGGCGTGAGGGAGCTGTTTTTT.

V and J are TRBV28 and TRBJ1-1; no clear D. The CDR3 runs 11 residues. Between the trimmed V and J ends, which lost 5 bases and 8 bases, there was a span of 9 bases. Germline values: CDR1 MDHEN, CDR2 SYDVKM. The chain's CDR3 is CASSGAWEAFF. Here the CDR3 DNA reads TGTGCCAGCAGTGGCGCTTGGGAAGCTTTCTTT.

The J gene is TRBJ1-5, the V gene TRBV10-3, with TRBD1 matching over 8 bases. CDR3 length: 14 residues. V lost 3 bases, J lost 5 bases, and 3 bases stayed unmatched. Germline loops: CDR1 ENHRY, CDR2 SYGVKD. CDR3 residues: CAISDPGQDQPQHF. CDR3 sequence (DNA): TGTGCCATCAGTGATCCGGGACAGGATCAGCCCCAGCATTTT.

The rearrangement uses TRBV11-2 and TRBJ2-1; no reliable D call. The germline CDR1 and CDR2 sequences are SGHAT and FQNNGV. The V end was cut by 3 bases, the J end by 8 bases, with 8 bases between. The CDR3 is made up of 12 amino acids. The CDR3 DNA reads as TGTGCCAGCAGCTTTTCTCGTCATGAGCAGTTCTTC. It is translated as CASSFSRHEQFF.

The chain's CDR3 is CASSSSIQGTQYF. The CDR3 coding sequence is TGTGCCAGCAGCTCGTCGATTCAGGGTACGCAGTATTTT. The chain uses TRBV7-2 and TRBJ2-3, with a tentative D call TRBD1 (5 bases). The V gene lost 4 bases and the J gene lost 8 bases, with 13 bases spanning the gap. The CDR3 length is 13 residues. Germline CDR1 and CDR2: SGHTA and FQGNSA.

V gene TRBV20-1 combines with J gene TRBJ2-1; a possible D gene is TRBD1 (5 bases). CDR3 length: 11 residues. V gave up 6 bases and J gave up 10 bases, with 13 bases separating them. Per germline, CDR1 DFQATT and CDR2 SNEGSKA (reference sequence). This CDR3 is CSAPSWGEQFF. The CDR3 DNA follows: TGCAGTGCGCCCAGTTGGGGCGAGCAGTTCTTC.

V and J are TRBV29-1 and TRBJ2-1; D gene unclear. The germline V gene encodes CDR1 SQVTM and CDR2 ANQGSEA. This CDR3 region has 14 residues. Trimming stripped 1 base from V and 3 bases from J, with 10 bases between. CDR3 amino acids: CSVEALANYNEQFF. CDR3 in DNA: TGCAGCGTTGAAGCTCTGGCCAACTACAATGAGCAGTTCTTC.

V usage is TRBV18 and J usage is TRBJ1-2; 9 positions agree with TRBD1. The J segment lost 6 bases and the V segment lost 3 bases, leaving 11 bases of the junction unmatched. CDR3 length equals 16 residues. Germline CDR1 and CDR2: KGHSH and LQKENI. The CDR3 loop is CASSPIQGAKGDGYTF. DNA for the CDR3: TGTGCCAGCTCACCGATACAGGGGGCGAAAGGAGATGGCTACACCTTC.

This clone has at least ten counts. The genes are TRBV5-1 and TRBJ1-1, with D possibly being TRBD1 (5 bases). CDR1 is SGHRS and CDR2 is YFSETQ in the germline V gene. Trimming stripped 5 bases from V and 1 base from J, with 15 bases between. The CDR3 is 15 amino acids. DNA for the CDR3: TGCGCCAGCAGAAACCAAGGAGGGACGAACACTGAAGCTTTCTTT. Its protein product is CASRNQGGTNTEAFF.

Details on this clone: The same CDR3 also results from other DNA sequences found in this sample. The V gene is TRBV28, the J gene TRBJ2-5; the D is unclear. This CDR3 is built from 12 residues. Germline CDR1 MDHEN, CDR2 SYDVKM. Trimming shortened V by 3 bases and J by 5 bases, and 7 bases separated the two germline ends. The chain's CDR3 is CASSLTQETQYF. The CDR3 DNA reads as TGTGCCAGCAGTTTGACACAGGAGACCCAGTACTTC.

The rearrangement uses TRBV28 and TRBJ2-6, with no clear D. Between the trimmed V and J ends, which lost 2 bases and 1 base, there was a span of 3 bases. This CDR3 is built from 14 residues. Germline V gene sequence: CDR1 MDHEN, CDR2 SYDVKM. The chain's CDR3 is CASSLRSGANVLTF. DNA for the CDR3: TGTGCCAGCAGTTTACGGTCTGGGGCCAACGTCCTGACTTTC.

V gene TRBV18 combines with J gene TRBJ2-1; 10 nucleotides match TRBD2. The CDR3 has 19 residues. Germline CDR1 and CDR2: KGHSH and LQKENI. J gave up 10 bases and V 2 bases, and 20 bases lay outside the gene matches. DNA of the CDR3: TGTGCCAGCTCACCAGGGGTCGAGGTAGCAGGAACTAGCGGGACCGAGCAGTTCTTC. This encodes CASSPGVEVAGTSGTEQFF.

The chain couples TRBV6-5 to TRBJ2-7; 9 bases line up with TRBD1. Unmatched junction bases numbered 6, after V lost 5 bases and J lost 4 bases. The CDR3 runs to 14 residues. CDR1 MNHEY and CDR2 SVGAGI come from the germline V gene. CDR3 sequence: CASSITGTGYEQYF. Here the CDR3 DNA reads TGTGCCAGCAGTATTACCGGGACAGGGTACGAGCAGTACTTC.

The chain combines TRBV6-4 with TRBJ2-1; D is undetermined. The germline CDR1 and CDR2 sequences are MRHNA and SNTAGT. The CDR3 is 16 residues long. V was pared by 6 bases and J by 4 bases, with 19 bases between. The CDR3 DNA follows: TGTGCCAGCAGCCGAGGACCCCCCGTATCTTACAATGAGCAGTTCTTC. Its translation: CASSRGPPVSYNEQFF.

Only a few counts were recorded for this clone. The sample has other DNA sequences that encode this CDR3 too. The CDR3 loop reads CASSLAAASYEQYF. CDR3 coding DNA: TGCGCCAGCAGCTTGGCGGCGGCTTCCTACGAGCAGTACTTC. The genes are TRBV5-1 and TRBJ2-7, with unresolved D. V was trimmed by 0 bases and J by 1 base, leaving 8 bases between them. This CDR3 contains 14 residues. Germline V gives CDR1 SGHRS, CDR2 YFSETQ. The entire variable domain, with the rest obtained from reference TRBV5-1 and TRBJ2-7, is as follows: KAGVTQTPRYLIKTRGQQVTLSCSPISGHRSVSWYQQTPGQGLQFLFEYFSETQRNKGNFPGRFSGRQFSNSRSEMNVSTLELGDSALYLCASSLAAASYEQYFGPGTRLTVT.

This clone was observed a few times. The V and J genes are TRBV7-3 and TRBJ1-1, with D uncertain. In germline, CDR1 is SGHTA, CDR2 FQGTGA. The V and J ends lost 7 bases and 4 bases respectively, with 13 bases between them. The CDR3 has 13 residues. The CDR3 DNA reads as TGTGCCAGCACCCTGTCTGGGTCCACTGAAGCTTTCTTT. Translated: CASTLSGSTEAFF.

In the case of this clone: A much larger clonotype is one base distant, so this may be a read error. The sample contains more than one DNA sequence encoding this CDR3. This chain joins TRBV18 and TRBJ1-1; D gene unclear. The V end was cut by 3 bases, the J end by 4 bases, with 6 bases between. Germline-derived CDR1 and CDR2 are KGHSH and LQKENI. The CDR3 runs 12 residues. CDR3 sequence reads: CASSPLPTEAFF. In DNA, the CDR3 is TGTGCCAGCTCACCCCTCCCCACTGAAGCTTTCTTT.